This entry describes one T cell receptor beta chain. No antigen is known for it. Following RNA extraction, reverse transcription yielded cDNA that acted as the sequencing template. Clones were sequenced by immunoSEQ multiplex PCR, and TCRdb holds only the in-frame ones, with some missing. The table has about 42,000 clones, around three fifths seen once. Treatment given: oral pan-JAK inhibitor, 5-10 mg twice daily. Sampling of alopecia areata patients yielded lesional scalp punch biopsies as well as peripheral blood. The data were obtained in a study of CD8+ T cells in alopecia areata. On the study more broadly: Affected scalp percentage gauged treated patients' severity. Study observations and caveats: Links between baseline CD8+ expansion and response need larger treated cohorts.

The germline V and J ends were trimmed by 0 bases and 8 bases, with 9 bases remaining between them. Germline CDR1 SGDLS, CDR2 YYNGEE. The CDR3 loop spans 13 amino acids. This TCR came from a human donor with alopecia areata. Material: CD8+ T cells sorted from blood, obtained at week 4, from a patient treated with tofacitinib. The chain couples TRBV9 to TRBJ2-1; D is uncertain. CDR3 DNA sequence: TGTGCCAGCAGCGTAGGTGTTAGTGATGAGCAGTTCTTC. It translates to CASSVGVSDEQFF. Filled out from reference TRBV9 and TRBJ2-1, the complete variable domain reads DSGVTQTPKHLITATGQRVTLRCSPRSGDLSVYWYQQSLDQGLQFLIQYYNGEERAKGNILERFSAQQFPDLHSELNLSSLELGDSALYFCASSVGVSDEQFFGPGTRLTVL.